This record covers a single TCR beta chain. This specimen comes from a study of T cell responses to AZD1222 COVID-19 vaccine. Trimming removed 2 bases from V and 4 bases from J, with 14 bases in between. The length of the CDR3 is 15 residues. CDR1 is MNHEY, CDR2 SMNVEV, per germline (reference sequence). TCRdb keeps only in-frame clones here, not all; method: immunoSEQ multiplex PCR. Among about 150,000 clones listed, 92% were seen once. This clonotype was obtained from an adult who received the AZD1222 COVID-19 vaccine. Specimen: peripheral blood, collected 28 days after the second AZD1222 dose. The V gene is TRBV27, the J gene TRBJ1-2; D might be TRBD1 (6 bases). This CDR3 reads CASSLTQGPRYGYTF. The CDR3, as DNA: TGTGCCAGCAGTTTAACCCAGGGGCCTCGCTATGGCTACACCTTC.